This T cell receptor (beta chain) emerged from a study of blood T cell repertoires in COVID-19. Study background: Specimens from acute and convalescent COVID-19 originated in the United States, Italy and Spain. PBMCs, B-cell-depleted T cells, or T cells were the source of the cDNA or gDNA that made up the material.

Here immunoSEQ multiplex PCR was the method, and the copy in TCRdb shows in-frame clones only, minus some. Seen here are more than 95,000 clones, around 83% observed once, and the top ten hold 12%. Germline-derived CDR1 and CDR2 are MNHNS and SASEGT. Trimming shortened V by 2 bases and J by 6 bases, and 20 bases separated the two germline ends. The CDR3 is 17 amino acids. The chain carries TRBV6-1 and TRBJ1-5, with D possibly matching TRBD1 (6 bases). The source of this sequence is a man between 60 and 70 years old with acute or convalescent COVID-19. The sequencing input was peripheral blood. Here the CDR3 reads CASSERGSWGSGQPQHF. The CDR3 DNA sequence: TGTGCCAGCAGTGAAAGGGGGAGTTGGGGATCGGGTCAGCCCCAGCATTTT.